Below, 7 T cell receptor beta chains from the same sample are listed, as sequenced in a study of T cells after yellow fever vaccination. TCRdb re-derived calls from the 5' RACE reads in MiXCR, one entry per CDR3 protein. Found here are a few hundred thousand distinct CDR3 sequences, 6.9% of them singletons; the top ten hold approximately 0.85%. Sequencing was performed on CD4+ T cells sorted from PBMCs, taken 15 days after the yellow fever booster vaccination. Source of these receptors: a young man who received the YFV17D yellow fever vaccine.

Ten or more counts support this clonotype. V and J are TRBV5-5 and TRBJ1-5; TRBD1 is a possible D gene (5 bases). The V gene lost 0 bases and the J gene lost 5 bases, with 9 bases spanning the gap. The CDR3 has 14 residues. CDR1 is SGHKS and CDR2 is YYEKEE in the germline V gene (reference sequence). CDR3 protein: CASSLAGGDQPQHF. The CDR3 bases are TGTGCCAGCAGCTTGGCCGGGGGAGATCAGCCCCAGCATTTT.

This rearrangement joins TRBV29-1 to TRBJ2-3, with 11 nucleotides matching TRBD2. This CDR3 is 18 amino acids long. The ends lost 5 bases at V and 5 bases at J; junction bases unmatched: 18. CDR1 is SQVTM and CDR2 is ANQGSEA in the germline V gene. CDR3 in amino acids: CSVRGTRSTSGMVDTQYF. As DNA, the CDR3 is TGCAGCGTTCGGGGGACCCGGTCGACTAGCGGGATGGTAGATACGCAGTATTTT.

The sample holds a few counts of this clonotype. The rearrangement joins TRBV18 to TRBJ2-7, with D possibly matching TRBD1 (5 bases). The CDR3 runs to 14 residues. Germline-derived CDR1 and CDR2 are KGHSH and LQKENI. Trimming took 5 bases from V and 1 from J, leaving 12 bases between them. The CDR3 sequence: CASSLGQQSYEQYF. In DNA form, the CDR3 reads TGTGCCAGCTCATTGGGGCAGCAATCCTACGAGCAGTACTTC.

This clonotype was observed at least ten times. This rearrangement joins TRBV11-2 to TRBJ2-6; D is unresolved. Germline CDR1 and CDR2: SGHAT and FQNNGV. Trimming stripped 0 bases from V and 3 bases from J, with 3 bases between. The CDR3 has 14 amino acids. CDR3 sequence: CASSLDFGANVLTF. CDR3 sequence (DNA): TGTGCCAGCAGCTTAGATTTTGGGGCCAACGTCCTGACTTTC.

This clonotype was counted many times. This sequence joins TRBV28 and TRBJ2-7; the D is unclear. The CDR3 length is 13 residues. V shed 2 bases and J shed 2 bases, with 7 bases lying between them. CDR1 and CDR2 (germline): MDHEN, SYDVKM. This CDR3 reads CASSLGPPYEQYF. The DNA of the CDR3 is TGTGCCAGCAGTTTAGGCCCCCCCTACGAGCAGTACTTC.

This chain uses TRBV2 with TRBJ1-5, with D tentatively TRBD1 (6 bases). This CDR3 comprises 16 residues. Germline CDR1 SNHLY, CDR2 FYNNEI. Trimming stripped 5 bases from V and 6 bases from J, with 20 bases between. CDR3: CASSLQGGGLGQPQHF. The DNA of the CDR3 is TGTGCCAGCAGTTTACAGGGAGGGGGTTTAGGTCAGCCCCAGCATTTT.

The chain is built from TRBV20-1 and TRBJ2-1; 14 positions match TRBD2. Trimming took 4 bases from V and 8 from J; bases not matched to a gene: 7. The CDR3 is made up of 15 amino acids. CDR1 DFQATT and CDR2 SNEGSKA come from the germline V gene (reference sequence). The CDR3: CSATGTSGSSYEQFF. Written as DNA, the CDR3 is TGCAGTGCTACCGGGACTAGCGGGAGTAGCTATGAGCAGTTCTTC.